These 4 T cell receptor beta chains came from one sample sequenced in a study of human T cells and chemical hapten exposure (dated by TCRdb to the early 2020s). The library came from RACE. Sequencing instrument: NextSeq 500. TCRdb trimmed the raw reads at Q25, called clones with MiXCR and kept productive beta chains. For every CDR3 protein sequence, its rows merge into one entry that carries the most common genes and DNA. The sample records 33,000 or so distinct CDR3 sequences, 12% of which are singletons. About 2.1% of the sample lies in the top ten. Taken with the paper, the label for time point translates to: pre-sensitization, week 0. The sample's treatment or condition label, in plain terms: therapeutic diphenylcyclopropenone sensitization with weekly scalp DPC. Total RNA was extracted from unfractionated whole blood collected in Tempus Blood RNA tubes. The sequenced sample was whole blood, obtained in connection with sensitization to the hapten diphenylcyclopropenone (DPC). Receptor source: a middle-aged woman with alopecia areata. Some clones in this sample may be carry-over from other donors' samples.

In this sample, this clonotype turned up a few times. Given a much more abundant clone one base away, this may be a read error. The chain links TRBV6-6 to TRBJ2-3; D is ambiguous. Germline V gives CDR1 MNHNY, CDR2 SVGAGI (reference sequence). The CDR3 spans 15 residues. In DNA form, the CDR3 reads TGTGTCAGCAGTTACCCTCAAATTAGCACAGATACGCAGTATTTT. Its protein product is CVSSYPQISTDTQYF.

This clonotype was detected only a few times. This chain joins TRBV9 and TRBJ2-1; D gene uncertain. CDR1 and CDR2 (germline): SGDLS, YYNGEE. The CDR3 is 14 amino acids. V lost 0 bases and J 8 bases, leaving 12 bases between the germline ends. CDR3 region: CASSVGNSWDEQFF. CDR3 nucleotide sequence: TGTGCCAGCAGCGTAGGAAATAGCTGGGATGAGCAGTTCTTC.

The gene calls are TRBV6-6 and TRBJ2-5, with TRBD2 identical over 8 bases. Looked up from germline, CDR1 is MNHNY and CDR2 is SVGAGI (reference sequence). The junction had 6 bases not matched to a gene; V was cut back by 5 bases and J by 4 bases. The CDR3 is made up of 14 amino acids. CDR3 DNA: TGTGCCAGCAGTCGACACCGGGAGGGAGAGACCCAGTACTTC. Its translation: CASSRHREGETQYF.

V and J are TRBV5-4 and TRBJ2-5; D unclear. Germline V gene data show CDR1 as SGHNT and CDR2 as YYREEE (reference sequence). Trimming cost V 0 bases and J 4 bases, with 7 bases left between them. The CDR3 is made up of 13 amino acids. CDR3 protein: CASSLVPAETQYF. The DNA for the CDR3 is TGTGCCAGCAGCTTGGTGCCTGCAGAGACCCAGTACTTC.